This is a list of T cell receptor beta chains from one sample in a study of cytomegalovirus exposure and HLA in healthy donors. Libraries were prepared by immunoSEQ multiplex PCR; TCRdb keeps only in-frame clonotypes and omits some of them. The table lists 150,000 or so clones, about 82% of them singletons. The specimen was PBMCs. These receptor sequences come from a female donor in good health and CMV-seronegative. Both conserved end residues are part of each CDR3. The D gene is left open where the match is weak. Expanded clones are given a class, and other clones once, few, many or no size at all.

d_call	v_call	clone_size	j_call	cdr3_nt	cdr3_aa
NA	TRBV7-9	once	TRBJ2-7	TGTGCCAGCAGCTTAGTTAGGTGGGGGCAGGGATCCTACGAGCAGTACTTC	CASSLVRWGQGSYEQYF
NA	TRBV10-3	few	TRBJ1-1	TGTGCCATCAGTGAAGGTTCCTCGGAGGAAGCTTTCTTT	CAISEGSSEEAFF
TRBD2	TRBV10-3	few	TRBJ2-1	TGTGCCATCAGTACCGGGACTAAGACCTACAATGAGCAGTTCTTC	CAISTGTKTYNEQFF
TRBD2	TRBV6-5	NA	TRBJ2-7	TGTGCCAGCAGGGCTAGCGGGGAGTACGAGCAGTACTTC	CASRASGEYEQYF
NA	TRBV2	NA	TRBJ2-3	TGTGCCAGCAGTGCGCTACTTATCACAGATACGCAGTATTTT	CASSALLITDTQYF
NA	TRBV5-1	NA	TRBJ2-7	TGCGCCAGCAGCTTGGATGGCGGATTTACGCCGGACTTC	CASSLDGGFTPDF
TRBD1	TRBV19	few	TRBJ2-6	TGTGCCAGTAGTAAGGGACAGGGCCTTCGCTCTGGGGCCAACGGCCTGACTTTC	CASSKGQGLRSGANGLTF
NA	TRBV28	NA	TRBJ1-1	TGTGCCAGCAGTTTTGCAGGAAACACTGAAGCTTTCTTT	CASSFAGNTEAFF
TRBD2	TRBV4-1	NA	TRBJ2-1	TGCGCCAGCAGCCAAGATCCATATGGGACTAGCGGTAATGAGCAGTTCTTC	CASSQDPYGTSGNEQFF
TRBD1	TRBV5-8	NA	TRBJ1-3	TGTGCCAGCAGCTTGAGGACAGGGGGAAACACCATATATTTT	CASSLRTGGNTIYF